This TCR beta chain is drawn from a study of T cells in Graves' hyperthyroidism and ophthalmopathy. Study-wide points: Model-based prediction identified ophthalmopathy a median around 6.5 months prior to its onset. A model using 13 V-J features told ophthalmopathy apart from stable hyperthyroidism.

Ophthalmopathy cases scored 3 or more on the Clinical Activity Score and 4 or more on NOSPECS grade, with duration below 3 months. Diagnostic decisions used clinical symptoms, serum thyroxine and TRAb, thyroid ultrasound and orbital computed tomography. At least ten counts were recorded for this clonotype. What it recognizes is unknown. Template material for amplifying TCR beta CDR3 regions consisted of RNA transcripts. During a first-round RT-PCR of the TCR CDR3, the HTBI primer set was used. From the multiplex PCR reads, TCRdb called clonotypes with MiXCR, one entry per CDR3 protein. The table has nearly 250,000 distinct CDR3 sequences, around 25% seen once; the top ten hold 35%. The CDR3 totals 13 residues. V dropped 3 bases and J dropped 5 bases, with 11 bases sitting between them. Germline assignment: CDR1 MDHEN and CDR2 SYDVKM.

This chain uses TRBV28 with TRBJ2-7, with D possibly being TRBD2 (6 bases). The sample taken for sequencing was blood. The TCR sequence derives from a woman aged 40 to 55 with Graves' ophthalmopathy. The CDR3, as DNA: TGTGCCAGCAGTTTTGGGGGGTACGACGAGCAGTACTTC. Its translation is CASSFGGYDEQYF.